This is a list of T cell receptor beta chains from one sample in a study of T-cell memory formation after mild COVID-19. TCRdb used MiXCR to reprocess the 5' RACE reads, holding one entry per CDR3 protein. The profile shows under 300,000 distinct CDR3 sequences, about 16% of them singletons. The sample consisted of PBMCs or a T cell subset sorted from them (not recorded which). Every receptor here comes from a young man who had mild COVID-19 (a few samples of this study predate the infection). Cell type and time point are not known. The CDR3 runs from the conserved cysteine through the conserved F or W. The order of the fields is J gene, V gene, D gene, clone size, CDR3 protein, CDR3 DNA. D genes are given only for firm matches. The size of a clone is reported for some rows only, either as once, few or many, or as a class for expanded clones.

J: TRBJ2-7
V: TRBV15
D: .
size: .
CDR3: CATSRDRGDEQYF
DNA: TGTGCCACCAGCAGAGATAGGGGGGACGAGCAGTACTTC

J: TRBJ2-3
V: TRBV7-3
D: TRBD2
size: few
CDR3: CASSFLAGLTDTQYF
DNA: TGTGCCAGCAGCTTTCTAGCGGGGCTCACAGATACGCAGTATTTT

J: TRBJ2-5
V: TRBV7-2
D: .
size: many
CDR3: CASSLGRETQYF
DNA: TGTGCCAGCAGCTTAGGCCGAGAGACCCAGTACTTC

J: TRBJ1-2
V: TRBV6-6
D: .
size: .
CDR3: CASSYGGRGHYTF
DNA: TGTGCCAGCAGTTACGGGGGCAGGGGACACTACACCTTC

J: TRBJ2-7
V: TRBV3-1
D: .
size: few
CDR3: CASSQDTQVYEQYF
DNA: TGTGCCAGCAGCCAAGATACCCAGGTCTACGAGCAGTACTTC

J: TRBJ2-2
V: TRBV11-2
D: TRBD2
size: .
CDR3: CASSPRQTRTSGGRGFAGELFF
DNA: TGTGCCAGCAGCCCCCGACAAACTCGGACTAGCGGGGGCCGAGGGTTCGCCGGGGAGCTGTTTTTT

J: TRBJ2-3
V: TRBV6-4
D: .
size: many
CDR3: CASSDSAGSTDTQYF
DNA: TGTGCCAGCAGTGACTCAGCGGGTAGCACAGATACGCAGTATTTT

J: TRBJ1-1
V: TRBV5-4
D: TRBD1
size: .
CDR3: CASSRGTANTEAFF
DNA: TGTGCCAGCAGCCGTGGGACAGCCAACACTGAAGCTTTCTTT

J: TRBJ1-2
V: TRBV6-5
D: TRBD1
size: few
CDR3: CASRPPTGANYGYTF
DNA: TGTGCCAGCAGGCCTCCCACAGGGGCCAACTATGGCTACACCTTC

J: TRBJ1-5
V: TRBV6-5
D: .
size: once
CDR3: CASSRSRGGPDPQPQHF
DNA: TGTGCCAGCAGTCGTTCGCGAGGGGGGCCCGATCCCCAGCCCCAGCATTTT

J: TRBJ2-5
V: TRBV7-9
D: .
size: .
CDR3: CASMRGFGETQYF
DNA: TGTGCCAGCATGAGGGGTTTTGGAGAGACCCAGTACTTC